This is a list of T cell receptor beta chains from one sample in a study of OX40 agonist ivuxolimab in advanced cancers. Only in-frame clones appear in the TCRdb table, and some are missing; sequencing was by immunoSEQ multiplex PCR. Found here are some 23,000 clones, 79% of them singletons; the top ten hold 13%. The source material was CD4+ or CD8+ T cells sorted from blood, sampled in a trial of the OX40 agonist ivuxolimab. Every receptor here comes from an adult with an advanced solid tumor such as melanoma, head and neck, liver or kidney cancer. The CDR3 runs from the conserved cysteine through the conserved F or W. The D gene is left open where the match is weak. Clone sizes are given selectively: once, few, many, or a class where the clone is expanded.

CDR3	DNA	length	V	size	D	J
CASSSPRFNYGYTF	TGTGCCAGCAGCTCTCCCCGCTTTAACTATGGCTACACCTTC	14	TRBV11-2	-	-	TRBJ1-2
CASSFSFSGNYEQYF	TGTGCCAGCAGTTTTAGTTTCTCCGGGAATTACGAGCAGTACTTC	15	TRBV27	-	-	TRBJ2-7
CASKMGQGAGRAFF	TGTGCCAGCAAAATGGGACAGGGGGCTGGACGGGCTTTCTTT	14	TRBV6-6	-	TRBD1	TRBJ1-1
CASSPRTGGGGANVLTF	TGTGCCAGTAGTCCTCGGACAGGGGGCGGTGGGGCCAACGTCCTGACTTTC	17	TRBV19	few	TRBD1	TRBJ2-6
CAISTTGVGNNEQFF	TGTGCCATCAGTACGACAGGGGTAGGGAACAATGAGCAGTTCTTC	15	TRBV10-3	-	TRBD1	TRBJ2-1
CASSLGVVSTDTQYF	TGTGCCAGCAGCCTAGGAGTAGTGAGCACAGATACGCAGTATTTT	15	TRBV2	-	-	TRBJ2-3
CASRFVAFF	TGTGCAAGTCGCTTCGTCGCTTTCTTT	9	TRBV12-2	once	-	TRBJ1-1
CASSPSAGSYGYTF	TGTGCCAGCAGTCCCAGCGCAGGAAGCTATGGCTACACCTTC	14	TRBV6-6	-	-	TRBJ1-2
CASIFGRGDYNTQYF	TGTGCCAGCATCTTCGGGCGGGGGGACTACAATACGCAGTATTTT	15	TRBV6-1	-	TRBD2	TRBJ2-3
CASSPDSGGYEQFF	TGTGCCAGCTCACCAGACTCGGGGGGATATGAGCAGTTCTTC	14	TRBV18	once	TRBD2	TRBJ2-1
CARTGTGATNYGYTF	TGTGCCAGGACCGGGACAGGGGCAACTAACTATGGCTACACCTTC	15	TRBV2	-	TRBD1	TRBJ1-2
CASSDRERSYEQYF	TGTGCCTCCTCGGACAGGGAGAGATCCTACGAGCAGTACTTC	14	TRBV5-6	-	TRBD1	TRBJ2-7
CASSLVGVWRETQYF	TGTGCCAGCAGCTTAGTGGGAGTTTGGCGAGAGACCCAGTACTTC	15	TRBV7-8	few	-	TRBJ2-5
CASSGVAGGPESGEQFF	TGTGCCAGCAGTGGGGTGGCGGGGGGGCCCGAGTCGGGTGAGCAGTTCTTC	17	TRBV2	few	TRBD2	TRBJ2-1
CASSIRTGLSNQPQHF	TGCGCCAGCAGCATCCGGACGGGCTTAAGCAATCAGCCCCAGCATTTT	16	TRBV5-1	few	-	TRBJ1-5
CASSIWTAEEQFF	TGTGCCAGCAGCATTTGGACCGCGGAGGAGCAGTTCTTC	13	TRBV28	-	-	TRBJ2-1
CASSLVLAVNTNTGELFF	TGTGCCAGCAGCTTAGTGTTAGCGGTTAACACGAACACCGGGGAGCTGTTTTTT	18	TRBV7-9	few	-	TRBJ2-2
CASSSGVKYF	TGTGCCAGCAGCTCAGGGGTTAAGTACTTC	10	TRBV2	-	-	TRBJ2-7
CASSPGQGSRTGELFF	TGCGCCAGCAGCCCGGGACAGGGATCTCGTACCGGGGAGCTGTTTTTT	16	TRBV5-1	once	TRBD1	TRBJ2-2
CASSFSDVSYEQYF	TGCGCCAGCAGCTTCAGCGACGTATCCTACGAGCAGTACTTC	14	TRBV5-1	few	-	TRBJ2-7
CASSPSGLAGGHEQFF	TGTGCCAGCTCACCGTCGGGACTAGCGGGGGGGCATGAGCAGTTCTTC	16	TRBV18	-	TRBD2	TRBJ2-1
CAWRDPGTHVYYEQYF	TGTGCCTGGAGAGACCCCGGGACCCATGTTTACTACGAGCAGTACTTC	16	TRBV30	-	-	TRBJ2-7
CASSPPARLGSYTF	TGTGCCAGCAGCCCCCCGGCAAGGTTGGGGAGCTACACCTTC	14	TRBV5-4	-	-	TRBJ1-2
CASSLGTSPPYNEQFF	TGTGCCAGCAGCCTGGGGACTTCCCCACCGTACAATGAGCAGTTCTTC	16	TRBV7-7	-	-	TRBJ2-1
CASSFSGGDYEQYF	TGTGCCAGCAGCTTTAGCGGGGGGGACTACGAGCAGTACTTC	14	TRBV7-8	-	TRBD2	TRBJ2-7
CASSMDSPGQHF	TGTGCCAGTAGTATGGACAGTCCAGGCCAGCATTTT	12	TRBV19	-	-	TRBJ1-5
CASSLGWTEAFF	TGTGCCAGCAGCTTGGGATGGACTGAAGCTTTCTTT	12	TRBV5-6	few	-	TRBJ1-1
CASSQVGLGNQPQHF	TGCGCCAGCAGCCAAGTGGGTTTGGGCAATCAGCCCCAGCATTTT	15	TRBV4-1	-	-	TRBJ1-5
CASSLYQGEWDNSPLHF	TGTGCCAGCAGCTTGTACCAGGGTGAGTGGGATAATTCACCCCTCCACTTT	17	TRBV5-6	-	-	TRBJ1-6
CAISEGQGATYEQYF	TGTGCCATCAGTGAAGGGCAGGGGGCCACCTACGAGCAGTACTTC	15	TRBV10-3	once	TRBD1	TRBJ2-7
CASSRNRDSTDTQYF	TGTGCCAGCAGCCGTAACCGGGACTCCACAGATACGCAGTATTTT	15	TRBV28	-	-	TRBJ2-3
CATSREGSGELFF	TGTGCCACCAGCAGAGAGGGATCCGGGGAGCTGTTTTTT	13	TRBV15	-	-	TRBJ2-2
CASSIGAKLYGYTF	TGTGCCAGTAGTATAGGGGCCAAGCTCTATGGCTACACCTTC	14	TRBV19	-	-	TRBJ1-2
CAWSVGTEKLFF	TGTGCCTGGAGTGTAGGGACTGAAAAACTGTTTTTT	12	TRBV30	-	-	TRBJ1-4
CASSSGLEQYF	TGTGCCAGCAGTTCAGGACTGGAGCAGTACTTC	11	TRBV6-1	-	-	TRBJ2-7
CASSPRPGTGGRSNQPQHF	TGTGCCAGCAGCCCCAGGCCAGGGACAGGAGGCAGAAGCAATCAGCCCCAGCATTTT	19	TRBV27	few	TRBD1	TRBJ1-5
CASNKGLYNYGYTF	TGTGCCAGTAATAAAGGGTTATACAACTATGGCTACACCTTC	14	TRBV19	few	-	TRBJ1-2
CASSPGNTEAFF	TGTGCCAGCAGTCCAGGGAACACTGAAGCTTTCTTT	12	TRBV2	-	-	TRBJ1-1
CASRVTPGGREKLFF	TGCGCCAGCAGAGTAACCCCGGGGGGCCGTGAAAAACTGTTTTTT	15	TRBV5-1	-	-	TRBJ1-4
CASSLEGLAASSYNEQFF	TGCGCCAGCAGCTTGGAGGGACTAGCGGCGAGCTCCTACAATGAGCAGTTCTTC	18	TRBV5-1	-	TRBD2	TRBJ2-1
CASSVVPSGGTGELFF	TGTGCCAGCAGCGTAGTTCCTAGCGGGGGGACCGGGGAGCTGTTTTTT	16	TRBV9	-	TRBD2	TRBJ2-2
CATSRVVGTEAFF	TGTGCCACCAGCAGAGTCGTCGGCACTGAAGCTTTCTTT	13	TRBV15	-	-	TRBJ1-1
CASSDAVRLGHRRRSSYEQYF	TGCGCCAGCAGCGATGCCGTGAGGTTGGGTCACAGGCGGAGATCTTCCTACGAGCAGTACTTC	21	TRBV5-1	-	-	TRBJ2-7
CASSSGGSTYEQYF	TGTGCCAGCAGCTCAGGTGGCAGTACCTACGAGCAGTACTTC	14	TRBV7-9	-	-	TRBJ2-7
CASSLSGGGGTEAFF	TGCGCCAGCAGCCTCAGCGGGGGTGGTGGCACTGAAGCTTTCTTT	15	TRBV4-1	-	-	TRBJ1-1
CASSYVSVNTEAFF	TGTGCCAGCAGTTACGTTAGCGTGAACACTGAAGCTTTCTTT	14	TRBV6-6	-	-	TRBJ1-1
CASSLGGTPYGYTF	TGTGCCAGCAGTTTAGGGGGGACCCCCTATGGCTACACCTTC	14	TRBV27	once	-	TRBJ1-2
CASSFNFPPTDTQYF	TGTGCCAGCAGCTTCAACTTTCCTCCCACAGATACGCAGTATTTT	15	TRBV7-7	once	-	TRBJ2-3
CASSQGGRQETQYF	TGTGCCAGCAGCCAGGGGGGTCGTCAAGAGACCCAGTACTTC	14	TRBV13	-	-	TRBJ2-5
CASSSGLLPQHF	TGTGCCAGCAGCTCAGGGTTACTGCCCCAGCATTTT	12	TRBV7-9	-	-	TRBJ1-5